A single sample is the source of the 12 T cell receptor beta chains below, sequenced in a study of STAT5B mutations in CD4+ large granular lymphocyte leukemia. Measured with immunoSEQ multiplex PCR; TCRdb has only the in-frame clones, and not every one. The profile shows 20,000 to 25,000 clones, 82% of them singletons. Sequencing was done on a sample of CD4+ T cells from blood buffy coats. These receptors were collected from a human donor in good health.

V and J are TRBV2 and TRBJ1-5; D may be TRBD1 (5 bases). This CDR3 has 13 amino acids. CDR1 SNHLY and CDR2 FYNNEI come from the germline V gene. V was shortened by 8 bases and J by 7 bases, with 15 bases between the two germline ends. In nucleotides, the CDR3 is TGTGCCAGCGGACCAGACAGTCTCCAGCCCCAGCATTTT. Amino acid sequence: CASGPDSLQPQHF.

The gene calls are TRBV28 and TRBJ1-4; 9 bases align to TRBD1. The V gene's germline CDR1 is MDHEN and CDR2 SYDVKM. There are 15 residues in the CDR3. The V segment lost 5 bases and the J segment 5 bases; nucleotides outside the gene matches: 6. The CDR3 DNA is TGTGCCAGCAGTACGATTGGGACAGGGAATGAAAAACTGTTTTTT. It yields the protein CASSTIGTGNEKLFF. Filled out from reference TRBV28 and TRBJ1-4, the complete variable domain reads DVKVTQSSRYLVKRTGEKVFLECVQDMDHENMFWYRQDPGLGLRLIYFSYDVKMKEKGDIPEGYSVSREKKERFSLILESASTNQTSMYLCASSTIGTGNEKLFFGSGTQLSVL.

V is TRBV4-2 and J is TRBJ2-5, with TRBD2 identical over 9 bases. This CDR3 is 19 amino acids long. Losses at the gene ends were 1 base for V and 1 base for J; bases not matched to a gene: 13. Germline assignment: CDR1 LGHNA and CDR2 YNFKEQ. The CDR3, as DNA: TGTGCCAGCAGCCAAGTCTTACGGGGGAGACTAGCGGCCCAAGAGACCCAGTACTTC. It encodes CASSQVLRGRLAAQETQYF.

Only a few counts were recorded for this clone. The DNA of the CDR3 is TGTGCCAGCAGCCTAGGACGAGGAGCTGGCTACACCTTC. Residues: CASSLGRGAGYTF. The chain uses TRBV5-6 and TRBJ1-2; D is undetermined. CDR3 size: 13 residues. Germline V lookup: CDR1 SGHDT, CDR2 YYEEEE. V lost 4 bases to trimming and J lost 7 bases, with 14 bases between them.

V usage is TRBV29-1 and J usage is TRBJ2-7; 8 bases match TRBD1. Germline V gene sequence: CDR1 SQVTM, CDR2 ANQGSEA. The CDR3 spans 13 residues. With 1 base clipped from V and 4 bases from J, the junction kept 3 bases outside the gene matches. CDR3 region: CSVEGQGKYEQYF. CDR3 in DNA: TGCAGCGTTGAAGGACAGGGGAAGTACGAGCAGTACTTC.

This chain uses TRBV19 with TRBJ2-5, with 10 bases fitting TRBD2. Germline-derived CDR1 and CDR2 are LNHDA and SQIVND (reference sequence). CDR3 length: 15 amino acids. Germline trimming cut 5 bases from V and 10 bases from J; bases unmatched to any gene: 13. The CDR3 here is CASSVLAGASRDQYF. The CDR3 bases are TGTGCCAGTAGTGTTCTAGCGGGGGCCTCCAGGGACCAGTACTTC.

The J gene is TRBJ1-6, the V gene TRBV7-2; D call uncertain. In germline, CDR1 is SGHTA, CDR2 FQGNSA. Trimming cost V 5 bases and J 7 bases, with 9 bases left between them. This CDR3 has 13 amino acids. The chain's CDR3 is CASSHFENSPLHF. CDR3 in DNA: TGTGCCAGCAGCCATTTTGAGAATTCACCCCTCCACTTT.

The chain employs TRBV18 and TRBJ2-7; TRBD1 aligns across 7 bases. Germline-derived CDR1 and CDR2 are KGHSH and LQKENI. J was trimmed by 2 bases and V by 2 bases; bases with no gene match: 3. This CDR3 comprises 14 residues. Written as DNA, the CDR3 is TGTGCCAGCTCACCAGGCAGGGGGACCTACGAGCAGTACTTC. Amino acids: CASSPGRGTYEQYF.

The chain joins TRBV28 to TRBJ2-7; no reliable D call. The germline V gene has CDR1 MDHEN and CDR2 SYDVKM. The CDR3 runs to 12 residues. V lost 6 bases, J lost 9 bases, and 15 bases lay in between. CDR3 residues: CASSLIPQGQYF. Written as DNA, the CDR3 is TGTGCCAGCAGCCTAATCCCCCAAGGGCAGTACTTC. Complete variable domain (other parts from reference TRBV28 and TRBJ2-7): DVKVTQSSRYLVKRTGEKVFLECVQDMDHENMFWYRQDPGLGLRLIYFSYDVKMKEKGDIPEGYSVSREKKERFSLILESASTNQTSMYLCASSLIPQGQYFGPGTRLTVT.

The sample holds a few counts of this clone. The chain links TRBV5-1 to TRBJ1-5; tentatively, D is TRBD1 (6 bases). CDR3 length: 14 amino acids. Trimming took off 4 bases at V and 2 bases at J, with 10 bases between the two ends. The germline V gene encodes CDR1 SGHRS and CDR2 YFSETQ. CDR3 protein: CASSPGGRNQPQHF. CDR3 nucleotides: TGCGCCAGCAGCCCCGGGGGCCGCAATCAGCCCCAGCATTTT.

V and J are TRBV11-1 and TRBJ2-7; D unclear. CDR1 is SGHAT, CDR2 FQDESV, per germline (reference sequence). The CDR3 extends over 13 amino acids. Trimming pared 2 bases from V and 3 bases from J, leaving 8 bases between. CDR3 nucleotide sequence: TGTGCCAGCAGCTTATCATTCGGCTACGAGCAGTACTTC. Translation gives CASSLSFGYEQYF.

This chain links TRBV15 with TRBJ2-7; D assignment may be TRBD1 or TRBD2 (5 bases each). From germline, CDR1 is LNHNV and CDR2 YYDKDF (reference sequence). The CDR3 totals 13 residues. Between the trimmed V and J ends, which lost 0 bases and 5 bases, there was a span of 8 bases. CDR3 in amino acids: CATSRDGGHEQYF. CDR3 DNA: TGTGCCACCAGCAGAGATGGGGGACACGAGCAGTACTTC.